The present TCR beta chain was sequenced within a study of shared clonotypes between healthy human individuals. Whole-study results and caveats: Against clonotypes common to all four donors, non-shared ones had lower generation probabilities. Several donors held about 5.1% of naive CD4 clonotypes in common. Memory subsets had estimated richness that was generally smaller than that of naive subsets.

This CDR3 region has 17 residues. Germline V gives CDR1 MGHRA, CDR2 YSYEKL. The V and J ends lost 1 base and 1 base, in that order; junction bases with no gene match: 4. This clone has just a few counts. Antigen: not known. Donors were Caucasian adults residing in Nashville, Tennessee, USA. Sequencing used immunoSEQ multiplex PCR; TCRdb keeps in-frame clones, though not all of them. The repertoire has 780,000 or so clones, 55% to 75% of them found once; the top ten carry approximately 1.8%. This chain connects TRBV4-1 to TRBJ2-2, with 9 bases identical to TRBD1. The clonotype was recovered from a woman aged 30 to 39 in good health. Sequences were obtained from memory CD4+ T cells sorted from blood. The subset is: CD45RA-negative fraction. CDR3 bases: TGCGCCAGCAGCCAAGGCCCGGGACAGGGGAACACCGGGGAGCTGTTTTTT. It codes for CASSQGPGQGNTGELFF.